In its sample, the clone carrying this TCR beta chain was seen once. Additional DNA sequences in this sample encode the identical CDR3. The CDR3 extends over 15 amino acids. V was clipped by 1 base and J by 3 bases; unmatched bases: 2. From germline, CDR1 is SGHRS and CDR2 YFSETQ. The data belong to a study of shared clonotypes between healthy human individuals. Sequenced by immunoSEQ multiplex PCR; TCRdb stores in-frame clones only, minus some. The sample lists approximately 110,000 clones, around 64% occurring once. The clonotype was recovered from a young woman in good health. The chain links TRBV5-1 to TRBJ2-1, with TRBD2 matching over 9 bases. Sequencing used memory CD8+ T cells sorted from blood. The sample's subset: CD45RO+ cells pooled with CCR7-negative TemRA cells. The CDR3 sequence: CASSLSTSGYNEQFF. CDR3 in DNA: TGCGCCAGCAGCTTGTCGACTAGCGGCTACAATGAGCAGTTCTTC.